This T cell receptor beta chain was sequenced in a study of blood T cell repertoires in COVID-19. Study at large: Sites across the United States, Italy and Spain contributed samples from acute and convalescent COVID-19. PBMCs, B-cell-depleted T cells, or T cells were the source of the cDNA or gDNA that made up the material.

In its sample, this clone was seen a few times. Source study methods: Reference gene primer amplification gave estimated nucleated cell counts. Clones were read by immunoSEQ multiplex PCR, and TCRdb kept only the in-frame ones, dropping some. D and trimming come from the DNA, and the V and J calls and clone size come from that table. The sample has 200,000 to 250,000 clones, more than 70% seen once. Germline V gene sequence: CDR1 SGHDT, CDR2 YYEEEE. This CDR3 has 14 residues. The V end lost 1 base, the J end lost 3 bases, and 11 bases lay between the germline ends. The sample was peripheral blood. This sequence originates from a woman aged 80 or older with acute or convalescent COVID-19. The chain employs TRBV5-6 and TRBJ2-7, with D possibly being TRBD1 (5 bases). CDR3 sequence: CASSLQGTVYEQYF. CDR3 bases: TGTGCCAGCAGCTTGCAGGGTACAGTCTACGAGCAGTACTTC.